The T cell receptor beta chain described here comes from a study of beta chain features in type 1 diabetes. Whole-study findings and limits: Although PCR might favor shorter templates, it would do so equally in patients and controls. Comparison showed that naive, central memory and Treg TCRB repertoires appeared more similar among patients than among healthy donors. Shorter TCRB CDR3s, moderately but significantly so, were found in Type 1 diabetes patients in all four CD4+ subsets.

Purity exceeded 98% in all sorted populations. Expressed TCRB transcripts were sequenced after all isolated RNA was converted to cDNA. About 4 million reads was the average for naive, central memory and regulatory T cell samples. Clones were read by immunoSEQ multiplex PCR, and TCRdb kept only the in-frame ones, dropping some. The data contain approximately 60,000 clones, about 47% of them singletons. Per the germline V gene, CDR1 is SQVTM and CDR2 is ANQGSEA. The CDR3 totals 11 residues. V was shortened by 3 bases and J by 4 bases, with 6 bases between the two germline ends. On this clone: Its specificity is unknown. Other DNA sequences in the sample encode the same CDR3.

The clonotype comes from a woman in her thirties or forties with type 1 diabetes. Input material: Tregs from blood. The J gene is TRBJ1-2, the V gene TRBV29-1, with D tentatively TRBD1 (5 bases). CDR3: CSVEGGYGYTF. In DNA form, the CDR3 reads TGCAGCGTTGAGGGGGGCTATGGCTACACCTTC.